The 30 T cell receptor beta chains reported below all come from one sample, sequenced in a study of T cell changes during pregnancy in multiple sclerosis. The method was immunoSEQ multiplex PCR; TCRdb's version includes in-frame clones alone and lacks a portion of them. This table holds about 60,000 clones, over 90% found once. Material: peripheral blood, obtained in the first trimester of pregnancy. All receptors derive from a female donor with multiple sclerosis, enrolled in a pregnancy study.

The gene calls are TRBV4-1 and TRBJ2-7, with D maybe TRBD1 (6 bases). The germline V gene encodes CDR1 MGHRA and CDR2 YSYEKL. The CDR3 contains 15 residues. Trimming took 5 bases from V and 2 from J, leaving 16 bases between them. The CDR3 protein is CASSLVTGSPYEQYF. CDR3 bases: TGCGCCAGCAGCTTAGTGACAGGATCCCCCTACGAGCAGTACTTC.

The CDR3 reads CASSVARWGPSSTDTQYF. The CDR3 bases are TGTGCCAGCAGCGTAGCGAGGTGGGGGCCATCTAGCACAGATACGCAGTATTTT. V is TRBV9 and J is TRBJ2-3; weak D call: TRBD1 (6 bases). This CDR3 is 18 amino acids long. V was cut by 0 bases and J by 0 bases, with 17 bases left in between. Germline V lookup: CDR1 SGDLS, CDR2 YYNGEE.

This chain uses TRBV9 with TRBJ1-2, with TRBD1 identical over 7 bases. V was pared by 4 bases and J by 4 bases, with 7 bases of the junction left unmatched. This CDR3 contains 14 residues. Germline V gene sequence: CDR1 SGDLS, CDR2 YYNGEE. The CDR3 DNA sequence: TGTGCCAGCAGCCAGGGGGGCGGATTCTATGGCTACACCTTC. This encodes CASSQGGGFYGYTF. Full variable domain (outside the CDR3, taken from reference TRBV9 and TRBJ1-2): DSGVTQTPKHLITATGQRVTLRCSPRSGDLSVYWYQQSLDQGLQFLIQYYNGEERAKGNILERFSAQQFPDLHSELNLSSLELGDSALYFCASSQGGGFYGYTFGSGTRLTVV.

This rearrangement joins TRBV9 to TRBJ2-5; D perhaps matches TRBD2 (7 bases). The CDR3 loop spans 15 amino acids. Germline assignment: CDR1 SGDLS and CDR2 YYNGEE. The V end was cut by 4 bases, the J end by 1 base, with 14 bases between. The CDR3 DNA sequence: TGTGCCAGCAGCCCCCTAGGGGGGGGCCAAGAGACCCAGTACTTC. Amino acids: CASSPLGGGQETQYF.

The chain couples TRBV29-1 to TRBJ2-1; D may be TRBD2 (6 bases). The germline gives CDR1 SQVTM, CDR2 ANQGSEA. Trimming left V 6 bases short and J 0 bases short, with 12 bases between. There are 14 residues in the CDR3. The CDR3 loop reads CSVRGGDSYNEQFF. The CDR3 nucleotides read TGCAGCGTCCGTGGAGGGGACTCCTACAATGAGCAGTTCTTC.

The chain recombines TRBV14 with TRBJ2-7; perhaps TRBD1 as D (6 bases). Germline V lookup: CDR1 SGHDN, CDR2 FVKESK. The V end lost 4 bases, the J end lost 4 bases, and 8 bases lay between the germline ends. The CDR3 has 12 amino acids. The CDR3 DNA is TGTGCCAGCAGCCTGGGGACATACGAGCAGTACTTC. It is translated as CASSLGTYEQYF.

The J gene is TRBJ1-2, the V gene TRBV5-4, with TRBD1 as a possible D gene (5 bases). This CDR3 comprises 15 residues. Trimming cost V 4 bases and J 5 bases, with 18 bases left between them. The germline CDR1 and CDR2 sequences are SGHNT and YYREEE (reference sequence). CDR3 sequence: CASSPGGQGGYGYTF. The CDR3 DNA reads TGTGCCAGCAGCCCGGGGGGTCAGGGAGGATATGGCTACACCTTC.

CDR3 region: CASSEGRGEKLFF. The CDR3 DNA reads TGTGCCAGCAGCGAAGGACGGGGTGAAAAACTGTTTTTT. The chain has TRBV7-3 and TRBJ1-4; D is unresolved. Germline V gene lookup returns CDR1 SGHTA and CDR2 FQGTGA. Between the trimmed V and J ends, which lost 5 bases and 7 bases, there was a span of 11 bases. This CDR3 spans 13 amino acids.

CDR3 region: CASSVVSQSTDTQYF. As DNA, the CDR3 is TGTGCCAGCAGCGTAGTCTCCCAGTCCACAGATACGCAGTATTTT. The rearrangement links TRBV9 to TRBJ2-3; D not resolved. There are 15 residues in the CDR3. V gave up 0 bases and J gave up 2 bases, with 10 bases separating them. CDR1 is SGDLS and CDR2 is YYNGEE in the germline V gene.

This chain links TRBV7-6 with TRBJ2-3, with D possibly matching TRBD1 (6 bases). V dropped 4 bases and J dropped 4 bases, with 9 bases sitting between them. Germline values: CDR1 SGHVS, CDR2 FNYEAQ. CDR3 size: 13 residues. The CDR3 spells CASSSRQADTQYF. Here the CDR3 DNA reads TGTGCCAGCAGCTCCAGACAGGCAGATACGCAGTATTTT.

J is TRBJ2-2 and V is TRBV5-1; the match to TRBD1 covers 8 bases. The germline V gene has CDR1 SGHRS and CDR2 YFSETQ. This CDR3 contains 16 residues. Germline trimming cut 4 bases from V and 6 bases from J; bases unmatched to any gene: 11. As DNA, the CDR3 is TGCGCCAGCAGCCGAGACTCAGGGGGCAGGGCCGGGGAGCTGTTTTTT. Translated: CASSRDSGGRAGELFF.

This clone has a count of ten or more. The J gene is TRBJ2-3, the V gene TRBV4-3; D not resolved. The V end was cut by 2 bases, the J end by 2 bases, with 17 bases between. The germline V gene encodes CDR1 LGHNA and CDR2 YSLEER. The CDR3 has 17 amino acids. CDR3 sequence: CASSQRYSEILTDTQYF. The CDR3 DNA reads as TGCGCCAGCAGCCAACGCTATAGTGAGATTCTCACAGATACGCAGTATTTT.

The V gene is TRBV30, the J gene TRBJ1-1; D is perhaps TRBD1 (6 bases). Trimming shortened V by 5 bases and J by 1 base, and 8 bases separated the two germline ends. Germline V CDR1 and CDR2: GTSNPN, SVGIG (reference sequence). This CDR3 spans 12 amino acids. Written as DNA, the CDR3 is TGTGCCTGGGGACAGCAGAACACTGAAGCTTTCTTT. Its translation is CAWGQQNTEAFF.

The genes are TRBV5-6 and TRBJ1-2, with 7 bases fitting TRBD1. The germline gives CDR1 SGHDT, CDR2 YYEEEE. This CDR3 spans 14 amino acids. Losses at the gene ends were 4 bases for V and 7 bases for J; bases not matched to a gene: 10. The chain's CDR3 is CASSTRQGAIGYTF. DNA of the CDR3: TGTGCCAGCAGCACGCGACAGGGCGCGATTGGCTACACCTTC. The variable domain in full, completed from reference TRBV5-6 and TRBJ1-2, reads DAGVTQSPTHLIKTRGQQVTLRCSPKSGHDTVSWYQQALGQGPQFIFQYYEEEERQRGNFPDRFSGHQFPNYSSELNVNALLLGDSALYLCASSTRQGAIGYTFGSGTRLTVV.

This rearrangement joins TRBV27 to TRBJ2-5; a weak D match, TRBD1 (5 bases). Trimming shortened V by 5 bases and J by 5 bases, and 15 bases separated the two germline ends. CDR3 length equals 14 residues. Germline CDR1 reads MNHEY; CDR2 reads SMNVEV (reference sequence). The CDR3 nucleotides are TGTGCCAGCAGTCCCAACAGGTACCGGGAGACCCAGTACTTC. Translating it yields CASSPNRYRETQYF.

This clone was seen a single time. V and J are TRBV25-1 and TRBJ1-6; 9 nucleotides match TRBD1. This CDR3 spans 16 amino acids. The V gene's germline CDR1 is MGHDK and CDR2 SYGVNS. Trimming took 3 bases from V and 10 from J; bases not matched to a gene: 10. This CDR3 is CASSDSRTGAQSPLHF. In DNA form, the CDR3 reads TGTGCCAGCAGTGATTCTCGGACAGGGGCACAATCACCCCTCCACTTT.

The chain combines TRBV6-5 with TRBJ2-1; 8 bases agree with TRBD1. V lost 8 bases, J lost 5 bases, and 8 bases stayed unmatched. Germline lookup yields CDR1 MNHEY and CDR2 SVGAGI. This CDR3 is built from 14 residues. The DNA of the CDR3 is TGTGCCAGCCGAAAGACAGGGGACAACAATGAGCAGTTCTTC. Protein sequence: CASRKTGDNNEQFF.

This chain uses TRBV29-1 with TRBJ2-2; perhaps TRBD2 as D (6 bases). Trimming pared 4 bases from V and 3 bases from J, leaving 12 bases between. Germline assignment: CDR1 SQVTM and CDR2 ANQGSEA. The CDR3 runs to 14 residues. The CDR3 spells CSVAPGLHTGELFF. CDR3 DNA sequence: TGCAGCGTTGCACCGGGACTTCACACCGGGGAGCTGTTTTTT.

This chain connects TRBV19 to TRBJ2-1; TRBD1 matches at 10 bases. Losses at the gene ends were 3 bases for V and 8 bases for J; bases not matched to a gene: 4. This CDR3 contains 14 residues. Germline values: CDR1 LNHDA, CDR2 SQIVND (reference sequence). CDR3 loop: CASSMGDRGDEQFF. The CDR3 DNA reads TGTGCCAGTAGTATGGGGGACAGGGGCGATGAGCAGTTCTTC.

The J gene is TRBJ1-6, the V gene TRBV19; D is unresolved. CDR1 LNHDA and CDR2 SQIVND come from the germline V gene (reference sequence). The V gene lost 4 bases and the J gene lost 0 bases, with 22 bases spanning the gap. The CDR3 runs 20 residues. The CDR3 sequence: CASSRIKVPRFSSYNSPLHF. CDR3 coding DNA: TGTGCCAGTAGTAGAATTAAAGTTCCACGATTTAGCTCCTATAATTCACCCCTCCACTTT.

The gene calls are TRBV29-1 and TRBJ1-1, with D possibly being TRBD1 (5 bases). Germline V gives CDR1 SQVTM, CDR2 ANQGSEA. The germline V and J ends were trimmed by 1 base and 7 bases, with 16 bases remaining between them. This CDR3 has 14 amino acids. DNA for the CDR3: TGCAGCGTTGAAGCCCACCGGGAGACAGTTGAAGCTTTCTTT. Translated: CSVEAHRETVEAFF.

The chain carries TRBV6-1 and TRBJ2-7; D gene unclear. The germline gives CDR1 MNHNS, CDR2 SASEGT. Trimming removed 2 bases at V and 0 bases at J, with 5 bases between. This CDR3 has 13 residues. Written as DNA, the CDR3 is TGTGCCAGCAGTGAAAGCAACTCCTACGAGCAGTACTTC. It yields the protein CASSESNSYEQYF.

This rearrangement joins TRBV7-2 to TRBJ1-1, with 7 bases aligning to TRBD1. The CDR3 is 15 residues long. The germline V gene encodes CDR1 SGHTA and CDR2 FQGNSA. The trim removed 4 bases at V and 5 bases at J, leaving 10 bases unmatched. CDR3 sequence: CASSSQRGLGTEAFF. For the CDR3, the DNA is TGTGCCAGCAGCTCTCAGAGGGGGCTGGGAACTGAAGCTTTCTTT.

The gene calls are TRBV5-1 and TRBJ1-6, with TRBD1 matching 8 bases. After removal of 0 bases from V and 1 base from J, the junction contained 3 bases not matched to a gene. The germline V gene has CDR1 SGHRS and CDR2 YFSETQ. The length of the CDR3 is 17 residues. The CDR3 sequence is CASSLGQGSSYNSPLHF. CDR3 sequence (DNA): TGCGCCAGCAGCTTGGGACAGGGGTCGTCCTATAATTCACCCCTCCACTTT.

The V gene is TRBV6-6, the J gene TRBJ1-1, with 10 positions matching TRBD1. The V gene's germline CDR1 is MNHNY and CDR2 SVGAGI (reference sequence). Trimming took 5 bases from V and 1 from J; bases not matched to a gene: 4. The CDR3 consists of 15 residues. CDR3 in DNA: TGTGCCAGCAGTCCCCGGGACAGGGGGAACACTGAAGCTTTCTTT. Translating it yields CASSPRDRGNTEAFF.

This clone occurred a few times. The chain recombines TRBV6-6 with TRBJ1-6; 10 positions match TRBD1. The V segment lost 11 bases and the J segment 9 bases; nucleotides outside the gene matches: 7. CDR1 is MNHNY and CDR2 is SVGAGI in the germline V gene (reference sequence). This CDR3 has 13 amino acids. Written as DNA, the CDR3 is TGTGCCGGAACCGGGACAGGGGCTTCACCCCTCCACTTT. It specifies CAGTGTGASPLHF.

The chain combines TRBV19 with TRBJ2-3; the match to TRBD1 covers 8 bases. The CDR3 is 14 amino acids. V was pared by 8 bases and J by 2 bases, with 6 bases of the junction left unmatched. Germline lookup yields CDR1 LNHDA and CDR2 SQIVND (reference sequence). The CDR3 nucleotides read TGTGCCAGTCGACAGGGGTGGGACACAGATACGCAGTATTTT. Translated, it gives CASRQGWDTDTQYF.

This rearrangement joins TRBV4-2 to TRBJ2-1; 9 bases agree with TRBD1. V shed 4 bases and J 4 bases; nucleotides not matched to a gene: 5. Germline values: CDR1 LGHNA, CDR2 YNFKEQ. This CDR3 comprises 15 residues. DNA for the CDR3: TGTGCCAGCAGCCCCAGACAGGGGGTATACAATGAGCAGTTCTTC. Translation gives CASSPRQGVYNEQFF.

The rearrangement uses TRBV5-5 and TRBJ2-3; TRBD2 matches at 13 bases. The CDR3 runs 15 residues. Germline V gene lookup returns CDR1 SGHKS and CDR2 YYEKEE (reference sequence). With 4 bases clipped from V and 3 bases from J, the junction kept 2 bases outside the gene matches. This chain's CDR3 is CASSGTSGATDTQYF. The DNA for the CDR3 is TGTGCCAGCAGCGGGACTAGCGGGGCAACAGATACGCAGTATTTT. The full variable domain, its missing parts supplied by reference TRBV5-5 and TRBJ2-3, is DAGVTQSPTHLIKTRGQQVTLRCSPISGHKSVSWYQQVLGQGPQFIFQYYEKEERGRGNFPDRFSARQFPNYSSELNVNALLLGDSALYLCASSGTSGATDTQYFGPGTRLTVL.

This clone was seen a single time. The rearrangement uses TRBV6-5 and TRBJ2-1, with TRBD1 matching over 8 bases. The CDR3 contains 15 residues. Germline V gene lookup returns CDR1 MNHEY and CDR2 SVGAGI. Trimming cost V 5 bases and J 9 bases; bases outside gene matches: 12. CDR3 protein: CASSRGGQGTSEQFF. CDR3 nucleotide sequence: TGTGCCAGCAGTCGTGGCGGACAGGGAACGAGTGAGCAGTTCTTC.